This T cell receptor (beta chain) was documented in a study of cytomegalovirus exposure and HLA in healthy donors. PCR amplification relied on 60 Vbeta primers (plus 13 Jbeta primers). Only in-frame clones appear in the TCRdb table, and some are missing; sequencing was by immunoSEQ multiplex PCR. The sample carries 140,000 to 150,000 clones, 66% recorded once. Per germline, CDR1 SGHNT and CDR2 YYREEE (reference sequence). Losses at the gene ends were 4 bases for V and 5 bases for J; bases not matched to a gene: 4. The CDR3 has 13 residues. The chain links TRBV5-4 to TRBJ2-5, with 8 nucleotides matching TRBD2. The receptor was isolated from a woman aged 55-70 years in good health and CMV-seronegative. Sequencing was done on a sample of PBMCs. CDR3 loop: CASSRGRSETQYF. CDR3 DNA: TGTGCCAGCAGCCGCGGGAGGAGCGAGACCCAGTACTTC.